This T cell receptor (beta chain) was documented in a study of T cell repertoires in cytomegalovirus infection. Background on the study: Recently identified HLA-C-restricted CMV epitopes were among the peptides used. Carrying CMV and the relevant HLA type showed in public TCR beta signatures.

Each CDR3 protein gets one entry after TCRdb re-called the reads with MiXCR. This repertoire shows tens of thousands of distinct CDR3 sequences, around 20% found once; its top ten account for roughly two thirds. The germline gives CDR1 SGHRS, CDR2 YFSETQ. V lost 1 base and J lost 5, with 16 bases in between. The CDR3 contains 15 residues. General study points: Ex vivo responses were dominated by HLA-C-restricted CMV-specific TCR beta clonotypes. Accumulated public TCR beta family frequency recognized individuals carrying CMV together with the relevant HLA.

This clonotype was observed a few times. Its matching antigen is unknown. The rearrangement links TRBV5-1 to TRBJ2-7, with D possibly TRBD2 on 5 matching bases. This clonotype was sampled from a human donor in good health (CMV status not recorded). Some clones in this sample may be carry-over from other donors' samples. Sequencing was performed on CD8+ T cells from cultured PBMCs, taken from culture after CMV antigen stimulation. The CDR3 spells CASSLSPGVKDEQYF. The CDR3 DNA reads TGCGCCAGCAGCTTGTCACCCGGGGTGAAGGACGAGCAGTACTTC.